This passage covers 4 T cell receptor beta chains from one sample sequenced in a study of blood T cells in healthy people across ages (dated by TCRdb to between 2014 and 2016). Library method: 5' RACE. This sample was sequenced with an Illumina HiSeq 2500. A second about 7 to 12 cycle PCR used a sample-barcoded 5' primer and a J-beta primer mix. The public reads were quality trimmed at Q25 with fastp and then assembled into clones with MiXCR by TCRdb, keeping productive beta chains. Each CDR3 protein appears once, grouped with its most common genes and DNA. Within this sample are some 790,000 distinct CDR3 sequences, with 29% of them counted one time only. The ten largest clones take up roughly 17% of the sample. Sequenced input: blood. Receptors originate from a woman older than 75 in good health.

This clonotype was recorded a few times. This rearrangement joins TRBV11-2 to TRBJ1-1; D is ambiguous. V was pared by 6 bases and J by 9 bases, with 20 bases between. CDR1 and CDR2 from the germline V gene are SGHAT and FQNNGV. The CDR3 length is 14 residues. CDR3 in DNA: TGTGCCAGCAGGAGAAATGCAGCGGACCCACAAGCTTTCTTT. Translated, it gives CASRRNAADPQAFF.

The CDR3 reads CASSLGTQNTGELFF. The CDR3 DNA reads TGTGCCAGCAGCTTAGGGACACAGAACACCGGGGAGCTGTTTTTT. This sequence joins TRBV7-2 and TRBJ2-2; TRBD1 might be the D (5 bases). The V end was cut by 1 base, the J end by 1 base, with 7 bases between. Germline CDR1 and CDR2: SGHTA and FQGNSA. The CDR3 has 15 residues.

This clonotype has at least ten counts. This sequence joins TRBV7-2 and TRBJ2-1, with 8 bases aligning to TRBD2. The CDR3 has 16 residues. V lost 1 base and J lost 7; bases outside the gene matches: 9. Germline-derived CDR1 and CDR2 are SGHTA and FQGNSA. CDR3 DNA sequence: TGTGCCAGCAGCTTAGAAGTAAGGACTAGCAAAAATGAGCAGTTCTTC. Protein product: CASSLEVRTSKNEQFF.

There are many counts of this clonotype. CDR3 in DNA: TGTGCCAGCAGTTACAACATGGGTCGGGCCCTACCAAGGACCCGTCAAGAGACCCAGTACTTC. Its protein product is CASSYNMGRALPRTRQETQYF. V and J are TRBV6-2 or TRBV6-3 and TRBJ2-5; D not certain. Per germline, CDR1 MNHEY and CDR2 SVGEGT. V was shortened by 2 bases and J by 2 bases, with 30 bases between the two germline ends. This CDR3 spans 21 amino acids.